This T cell receptor (beta chain) was identified during a study of blood T cell repertoires in COVID-19. Study overall: Acute and convalescent COVID-19 samples came from the United States, Italy and Spain.

Recovery meant two consecutive negative NP/OP PCR tests, professional clearance, or resolved symptoms. V trimming: 4 bases; J trimming: 0 bases; junction bases outside the gene matches: 3. Germline-derived CDR1 and CDR2 are SGHNT and YYREEE (reference sequence). This CDR3 contains 17 residues. In the original processing: Counts of nucleated cells, estimated from reference gene primer amplification, were obtained. Some clones are missing from TCRdb's copy, which holds only in-frame ones; the method was immunoSEQ multiplex PCR. D and trimming come from the DNA, and the V and J calls and clone size come from that table. Counted here are about 160,000 clones, roughly 84% occurring once; the ten biggest clones make up roughly 18%.

The chain links TRBV5-4 to TRBJ2-1; 14 nucleotides match TRBD2. The material sequenced was PBMCs or T cells enriched from blood (not recorded which). The source of this sequence is a man in his sixties who had recovered from COVID-19. The CDR3 region is CASSLGLAGGSYNEQFF. CDR3 nucleotides: TGTGCCAGCAGCCTAGGACTAGCGGGAGGCTCCTACAATGAGCAGTTCTTC.